The clone carrying this T cell receptor (beta chain) was found many times. Its target is not known. Synthesis of cDNA was accomplished via 5'RACE employing 10-nucleotide random UMIs. TCRdb re-called the 5' RACE reads with MiXCR, one entry per CDR3 protein. The table lists more than 70,000 distinct CDR3 sequences, approximately 10% of them singletons. This specimen belongs to a study of neurological immune-mediated disorders. Overall study results and limits: HTLV-1-associated myelopathy had the most TCR clonal expansion, while multiple sclerosis had the least, a level that fell below healthy controls. CDR3 amino acid sequences found in expanded clones were never shared across subjects, suggesting private repertoires in all groups.

The source is a man in his forties or fifties in good health. The sample comprised PBMCs.

The CDR3 DNA reads TGCGCCAGCAGCTTGGTGGGACAGCCCTATGGCTACACCTTC. Protein: CASSLVGQPYGYTF. The V gene is TRBV5-1, the J gene TRBJ1-2, with TRBD1 identical over 7 bases. V trimming: 0 bases; J trimming: 4 bases; junction bases outside the gene matches: 3. CDR1 is SGHRS, CDR2 YFSETQ, per germline. The CDR3 has 14 residues.